These 25 T cell receptor beta chains originate from one sample sequenced in a study of blood T cells in healthy people across ages. Primers used in a second PCR of about 6 to 11 cycles were a sample-barcoded 5' primer and a J-beta primer mix. TCRdb reprocessed the 5' RACE reads via MiXCR and lists one record per CDR3 protein. The table has about 780,000 distinct CDR3 sequences, 46% seen once. Material for sequencing was blood. The origin of the receptors is a man aged 80 or over in good health.

The rearrangement joins TRBV11-2 to TRBJ2-5, with D hard to call. The end of the DNA fits TRBJ2-7 better, so the J call may be wrong. Germline values: CDR1 SGHAT, CDR2 FQNNGV. This CDR3 is built from 15 residues. CDR3 in DNA: TGTGCCAGCAGCGCCGAAAGCGTCGGGTACTACGAGCAGTACTTC. This gives the protein CASSAESVGYYEQYF.

This clonotype was counted only a few times. The V gene is TRBV7-2, the J gene TRBJ2-3; 7 bases fit TRBD1. V was clipped by 0 bases and J by 2 bases; unmatched bases: 5. The CDR3 sequence is 16 residues long. The V gene's germline CDR1 is SGHTA and CDR2 FQGNSA. CDR3 amino acids: CASSLAGTVTTDTQYF. The CDR3 DNA follows: TGTGCCAGCAGCTTAGCGGGGACAGTCACCACAGATACGCAGTATTTT.

This clonotype has a handful of counts. The chain recombines TRBV14 with TRBJ2-5; 14 bases fit TRBD2. The J call may be faulty, since TRBJ2-7 better matches the DNA end. Germline V gene lookup returns CDR1 SGHDN and CDR2 FVKESK. The CDR3 extends over 22 amino acids. Written as DNA, the CDR3 is TGTGCCAGCAGCCAAGAAGATGGGCCGGGACTAGCGGGAGACCGCGTTAAACGCGAGCAGTACTTC. This translates into CASSQEDGPGLAGDRVKREQYF.

V usage is TRBV6-5 and J usage is TRBJ1-6; possible D gene TRBD1, 5 bases. V was pared by 2 bases and J by 8 bases, with 13 bases between. This CDR3 region has 15 residues. Germline values: CDR1 MNHEY, CDR2 SVGAGI. Written as DNA, the CDR3 is TGTGCCAGCAGTTACCGGGCCCCCAGGGATTCACCCCTCCACTTT. This sequence encodes CASSYRAPRDSPLHF.

This clonotype was picked up a small number of times. This sequence joins TRBV20-1 and TRBJ1-4, with D perhaps matching TRBD1 (5 bases). Trimming removed 6 bases at V and 5 bases at J, with 19 bases between. Germline CDR1 is DFQATT and CDR2 is SNEGSKA (reference sequence). This CDR3 has 15 amino acids. The CDR3 region is CSARPGAGLNEKLFF. The CDR3 DNA is TGCAGTGCGAGACCTGGGGCAGGGCTCAATGAAAAACTGTTTTTT.

J is TRBJ2-1 and V is TRBV7-2; TRBD2 matches at 12 bases. With 7 bases clipped from V and 4 bases from J, the junction kept 5 bases outside the gene matches. The CDR3 totals 15 residues. Per the germline V gene, CDR1 is SGHTA and CDR2 is FQGNSA. The CDR3 bases are TGTGCCAGCACCACTAGCGGGAGGCTTTACAATGAGCAGTTCTTC. Its protein product is CASTTSGRLYNEQFF. Full variable domain (missing parts from reference TRBV7-2 and TRBJ2-1): GAGVSQSPSNKVTEKGKDVELRCDPISGHTALYWYRQSLGQGLEFLIYFQGNSAPDKSGLPSDRFSAERTGGSVSTLTIQRTQQEDSAVYLCASTTSGRLYNEQFFGPGTRLTVL.

The V and J genes are TRBV5-1 and TRBJ1-1, with D uncertain. Trimming removed 4 bases from V and 0 bases from J, with 19 bases in between. Germline V gives CDR1 SGHRS, CDR2 YFSETQ. The length of the CDR3 is 17 residues. The CDR3 is CASSLPAPTLMNTEAFF. CDR3 nucleotides: TGCGCCAGCAGCCTCCCCGCTCCGACCCTTATGAACACTGAAGCTTTCTTT.

This chain connects TRBV20-1 to TRBJ2-5, with D hard to call. The CDR3 length is 10 residues. V lost 0 bases and J lost 7, with 3 bases in between. The germline gives CDR1 DFQATT, CDR2 SNEGSKA (reference sequence). In DNA form, the CDR3 reads TGCAGTGCTAGAGATTGGACCCAGTACTTC. It yields the protein CSARDWTQYF.

This clonotype has more than one count but fewer than ten. This may arise from a read error, as a much more abundant clone is one base away. V is TRBV18 and J is TRBJ2-5; 9 nucleotides align to TRBD2. CDR1 is KGHSH and CDR2 is LQKENI in the germline V gene. Trimming removed 6 bases from V and 11 bases from J; junction bases left unmatched: 13. The CDR3 loop spans 14 amino acids. CDR3: CASSPVAGGNEQYF. The CDR3 bases are TGTGCCAGCTCCCCTGTTGCGGGGGGGAATGAGCAGTACTTC.

The genes are TRBV5-1 and TRBJ2-1; possibly TRBD2 for D (6 bases). Germline V lookup: CDR1 SGHRS, CDR2 YFSETQ. This CDR3 spans 16 amino acids. Trimming shortened V by 3 bases and J by 7 bases, and 20 bases separated the two germline ends. CDR3 DNA sequence: TGCGCCAGCAGCTCCCTGGGGGACTTCCGAGGGAATGAGCAGTTCTTC. Translation gives CASSSLGDFRGNEQFF.

As regards this clonotype: A read error may produce the germline difference seen at one junction end. The rearrangement links TRBV7-7 to TRBJ2-4; 9 positions match TRBD1. Gene TRBJ2-7 matches the end of the DNA better, so the J call may be wrong. CDR1 SSHAT and CDR2 FNYEAQ come from the germline V gene (reference sequence). The CDR3 runs to 15 residues. The CDR3 DNA reads as TGTGCTAGCAGCCCCGCGGGACAGGGATTCTACGAGCAGTACTTC. The encoded protein is CASSPAGQGFYEQYF.

The CDR3 spells CASSPGTEETQYF. The CDR3 DNA is TGTGCCAGCTCACCCGGGACAGAAGAGACCCAGTACTTC. This chain links TRBV18 with TRBJ2-5, with 7 bases identical to TRBD1. V lost 3 bases, J lost 3 bases, and 1 base stayed unmatched. This CDR3 has 13 residues. Germline V gives CDR1 KGHSH, CDR2 LQKENI.

This clonotype was detected ten times or more. The rearrangement links TRBV20-1 to TRBJ2-7; 7 positions match TRBD2. The CDR3 spans 16 residues. The V gene end was trimmed by 0 bases and the J gene end by 0 bases; junction bases not matched to a gene: 8. Germline CDR1 and CDR2: DFQATT and SNEGSKA (reference sequence). CDR3 in DNA: TGCAGTGCTAGAGACCGGCTAGCGGTGAGCTCCTACGAGCAGTACTTC. Translated: CSARDRLAVSSYEQYF.

The gene calls are TRBV7-9 and TRBJ2-1, with TRBD1 matching over 8 bases. J gave up 8 bases and V 5 bases, and 14 bases lay outside the gene matches. CDR1 is SEHNR, CDR2 FQNEAQ, per germline (reference sequence). This CDR3 has 16 amino acids. CDR3 amino acids: CASSLDRGHWKDEQFF. CDR3 nucleotide sequence: TGTGCCAGCAGCCTTGACAGGGGACATTGGAAGGATGAGCAGTTCTTC. Variable domain in full (rest from reference TRBV7-9 and TRBJ2-1): DTGVSQNPRHKITKRGQNVTFRCDPISEHNRLYWYRQTLGQGPEFLTYFQNEAQLEKSRLLSDRFSAERPKGSFSTLEIQRTEQGDSAMYLCASSLDRGHWKDEQFFGPGTRLTVL.

There are many counts of this clonotype. The chain couples TRBV30 to TRBJ2-6; 7 bases are a match to TRBD1. CDR1 and CDR2 from the germline V gene are GTSNPN and SVGIG (reference sequence). This CDR3 is built from 15 residues. The V and J ends lost 1 base and 4 bases, in that order; junction bases with no gene match: 4. For the CDR3, the DNA is TGTGCCTGGAGTGCGCAGGGGGACGGGGCCAACGTCCTGACTTTC. It codes for CAWSAQGDGANVLTF.

The chain couples TRBV24-1 to TRBJ2-7; 9 bases map to TRBD1. The V segment lost 6 bases and the J segment 2 bases; nucleotides outside the gene matches: 4. Germline V gives CDR1 KGHDR, CDR2 SFDVKD. The CDR3 is 14 residues long. Here the CDR3 reads CATSPGQGAYEQYF. The CDR3 DNA sequence: TGTGCCACCAGTCCGGGACAGGGTGCCTACGAGCAGTACTTC.

V usage is TRBV7-3 and J usage is TRBJ2-1; 11 bases match TRBD2. V gave up 4 bases and J gave up 7 bases; unmatched junction bases: 6. This CDR3 spans 15 amino acids. CDR1 SGHTA and CDR2 FQGTGA come from the germline V gene. The CDR3 DNA sequence: TGTGCCAGCAGCTGGGGTAGCGGGGGGGGAAATGAGCAGTTCTTC. It yields the protein CASSWGSGGGNEQFF.

V and J are TRBV12-3 or TRBV12-4 and TRBJ2-1, with 10 bases that match TRBD1. Trimming removed 6 bases from V and 7 bases from J; junction bases left unmatched: 9. The CDR3 is 15 amino acids. Here the CDR3 reads CASRLGTGVWNEQFF. CDR3 coding DNA: TGTGCCAGCAGACTCGGGACAGGGGTCTGGAATGAGCAGTTCTTC.

The chain recombines TRBV28 with TRBJ1-5; TRBD1 aligns across 8 bases. After removal of 8 bases from V and 2 bases from J, the junction contained 2 bases not matched to a gene. Per germline, CDR1 MDHEN and CDR2 SYDVKM. This CDR3 spans 13 amino acids. The CDR3 is CASLTGGNQPQHF. CDR3 nucleotides: TGTGCCAGCCTGACAGGGGGCAATCAGCCCCAGCATTTT.

J is TRBJ2-7 and V is TRBV29-1; 15 nucleotides match TRBD2. The V segment lost 4 bases and the J segment 4 bases; nucleotides outside the gene matches: 5. Germline V gene data show CDR1 as SQVTM and CDR2 as ANQGSEA. This CDR3 is built from 15 residues. The CDR3 protein is CSVGFGTSGRYEQYF. CDR3 coding DNA: TGCAGCGTTGGATTCGGGACTAGCGGGAGGTACGAGCAGTACTTC.

The chain links TRBV7-8 to TRBJ2-3; the D is unclear. The ends were cut back, 7 bases at V and 5 bases at J, with 13 bases in the middle. Per the germline V gene, CDR1 is SGHVS and CDR2 is FQNEAQ. The CDR3 consists of 13 residues. The CDR3 DNA sequence: TGTGCCAGCAACCTCTGGGAAGGAGATACGCAGTATTTT. It translates to CASNLWEGDTQYF.

This clonotype has more than one count but fewer than ten. One end of the junction does not line up with germline, which may come from a read error. The chain joins TRBV7-2 to TRBJ1-6; no firm D call. The CDR3 extends over 15 amino acids. Germline V gene sequence: CDR1 SGHTA, CDR2 FQGNSA. CDR3 in amino acids: CASSSEVLNNSPPHF. The CDR3 nucleotides read TGTGCCAGCAGCTCGGAGGTTCTGAATAATTCACCCCCCCACTTT.

The chain links TRBV4-1 to TRBJ1-2; 7 bases line up with TRBD1. V shed 1 base, J shed 6 bases, and the junction held 5 bases outside the gene matches. The CDR3 consists of 14 residues. Germline V gene data show CDR1 as MGHRA and CDR2 as YSYEKL. The CDR3 is CASSQGGDSHGYTF. The DNA of the CDR3 is TGCGCCAGCAGCCAAGGGGGGGACAGTCATGGCTACACCTTC.

CDR3 sequence reads: CASRETSGTYNEQFF. CDR3 sequence (DNA): TGTGCCAGCAGGGAGACTAGCGGGACCTACAATGAGCAGTTCTTC. V is TRBV12-3 or TRBV12-4 and J is TRBJ2-1; the match to TRBD2 covers 11 bases. CDR3 length equals 15 residues. The trim removed 6 bases at V and 2 bases at J, leaving 3 bases unmatched.

This clonotype was recorded a few times. The rearrangement links TRBV27 to TRBJ2-3, with 7 bases matching TRBD1. This CDR3 spans 16 amino acids. Germline loops: CDR1 MNHEY, CDR2 SMNVEV (reference sequence). Trimming removed 5 bases from V and 2 bases from J; junction bases left unmatched: 10. In DNA form, the CDR3 reads TGTGCCAGCAGTATACCGAACAGGGGTACCACAGATACGCAGTATTTT. This translates into CASSIPNRGTTDTQYF.